These T cell receptor beta chains were read from a single sample in a study of blood T cell repertoires in COVID-19. Measured with immunoSEQ multiplex PCR; TCRdb has only the in-frame clones, and not every one. Among 88,000 or so clones listed, roughly 87% were seen once. The sequenced sample was peripheral blood. Receptors originate from a man aged 80 or over with acute or convalescent COVID-19. Each CDR3 is given without its conserved first and last residue.

TRBJ1-1,TRBV29-1,SVRTGQVRSEAF
TRBJ1-5,TRBV7-3,ALNRGKSSNQPQH
TRBJ2-5,TRBV7-3,ASSLFGTDQETQY
TRBJ1-4,TRBV3-1/TRBV3-2,ASSHNLWTENEKLF
TRBJ2-3,TRBV5-4,ASSLETLRGNRFTDTQY
TRBJ1-5,TRBV6-6,ASSPGQGRGNQPQH
TRBJ1-1,TRBV27,ASSFASGGDTEAF
TRBJ1-1,TRBV2,ASSERVKNTEAF
TRBJ1-5,TRBV19,ASSPPTDGHQPQH
TRBJ1-5,TRBV6-6,ASSYARQPQH
TRBJ1-2,TRBV29-1,SVGGGNYGYT
TRBJ2-1,TRBV6-2/TRBV6-3,ASSYDLKASGLFSYNEQF
TRBJ2-1,TRBV28,ASSPPGGMVDEQF
TRBJ1-2,TRBV27,ASSLSPGRGLTTNYGYT
TRBJ1-5,TRBV29-1,SVGGLNSNQPQH
TRBJ2-5,TRBV19,ASNERLQETQY